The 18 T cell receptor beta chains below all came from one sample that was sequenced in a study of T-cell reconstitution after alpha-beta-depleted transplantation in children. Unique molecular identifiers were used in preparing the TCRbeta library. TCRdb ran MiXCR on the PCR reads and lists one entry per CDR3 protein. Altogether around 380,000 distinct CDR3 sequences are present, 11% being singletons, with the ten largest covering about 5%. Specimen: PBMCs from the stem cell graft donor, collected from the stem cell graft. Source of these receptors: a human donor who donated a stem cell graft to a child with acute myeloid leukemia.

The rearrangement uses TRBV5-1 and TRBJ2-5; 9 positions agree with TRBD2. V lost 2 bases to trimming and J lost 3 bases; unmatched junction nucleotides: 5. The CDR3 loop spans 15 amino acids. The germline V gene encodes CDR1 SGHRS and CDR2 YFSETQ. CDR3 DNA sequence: TGCGCCAGCAGCTTCTTTAGCGGGGGCGAAGAGACCCAGTACTTC. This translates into CASSFFSGGEETQYF.

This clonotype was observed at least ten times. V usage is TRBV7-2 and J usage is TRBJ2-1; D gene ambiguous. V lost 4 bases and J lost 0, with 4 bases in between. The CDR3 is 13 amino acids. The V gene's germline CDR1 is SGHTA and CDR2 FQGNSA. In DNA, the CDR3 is TGTGCCAGCAGCTGGGGCTCCTACAATGAGCAGTTCTTC. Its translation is CASSWGSYNEQFF.

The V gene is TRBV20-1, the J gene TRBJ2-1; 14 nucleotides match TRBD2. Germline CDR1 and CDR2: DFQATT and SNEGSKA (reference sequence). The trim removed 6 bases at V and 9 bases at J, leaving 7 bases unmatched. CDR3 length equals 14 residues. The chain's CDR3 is CSAKSGLAGVEQFF. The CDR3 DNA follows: TGCAGTGCGAAATCGGGACTAGCGGGAGTTGAGCAGTTCTTC.

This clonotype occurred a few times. The CDR3 nucleotides read TGTGCCAGCAGCCCCACCCCCGGGACAGGGAACACTGAAGCTTTCTTT. Translation gives CASSPTPGTGNTEAFF. The chain links TRBV7-3 to TRBJ1-1; the match to TRBD1 covers 8 bases. This CDR3 is 16 amino acids long. CDR1 is SGHTA, CDR2 FQGTGA, per germline. Trimming at V came to 5 bases and at J to 1 base, leaving 9 bases not matched to a gene. Drawing the rest from reference TRBV7-3 and TRBJ1-1, the complete variable domain is GAGVSQTPSNKVTEKGKYVELRCDPISGHTALYWYRQSLGQGPEFLIYFQGTGAADDSGLPNDRFFAVRPEGSVSTLKIQRTERGDSAVYLCASSPTPGTGNTEAFFGQGTRLTVV.

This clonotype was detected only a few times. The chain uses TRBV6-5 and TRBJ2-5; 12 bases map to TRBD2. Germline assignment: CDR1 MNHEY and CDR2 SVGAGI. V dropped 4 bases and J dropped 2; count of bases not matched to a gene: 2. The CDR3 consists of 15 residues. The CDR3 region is CASSFTSGRQETQYF. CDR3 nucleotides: TGTGCCAGCAGTTTTACTAGCGGGAGGCAAGAGACCCAGTACTTC.

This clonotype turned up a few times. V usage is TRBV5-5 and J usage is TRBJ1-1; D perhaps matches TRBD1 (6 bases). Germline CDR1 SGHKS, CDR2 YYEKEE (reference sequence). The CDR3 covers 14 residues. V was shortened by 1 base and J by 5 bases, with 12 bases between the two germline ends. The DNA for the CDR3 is TGTGCCAGCAGCTTGACAGGGTTTACGACTGAAGCTTTCTTT. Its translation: CASSLTGFTTEAFF.

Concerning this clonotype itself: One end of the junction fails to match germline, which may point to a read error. The CDR3: CASSRARAFTGELFF. DNA of the CDR3: TGTGCCAGCAGTAGAGCGCGAGCCTTCACCGGGGAGCTGTTTTTC. This sequence joins TRBV9 and TRBJ2-2, with D possibly TRBD2 on 5 matching bases. The CDR3 is made up of 15 amino acids. Germline V gives CDR1 SGDLS, CDR2 YYNGEE. Drawing the rest from reference TRBV9 and TRBJ2-2, the complete variable domain is DSGVTQTPKHLITATGQRVTLRCSPRSGDLSVYWYQQSLDQGLQFLIQYYNGEERAKGNILERFSAQQFPDLHSELNLSSLELGDSALYFCASSRARAFTGELFFGEGSRLTVL.

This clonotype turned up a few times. The CDR3 DNA reads TGCAGTGCGCCCGGCGAGGGGAGTGGCACCGGGGAGCTGTTTTTT. Its protein product is CSAPGEGSGTGELFF. The chain carries TRBV20-1 and TRBJ2-2, with D perhaps given as TRBD1 or TRBD2 (5 bases each). In germline, CDR1 is DFQATT, CDR2 SNEGSKA (reference sequence). The CDR3 is made up of 15 amino acids. V was trimmed by 6 bases and J by 4 bases, leaving 18 bases between them.

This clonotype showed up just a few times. In DNA form, the CDR3 reads TGCAGTGCTAACTCCGACTGGAACACCGGGGAGCTGTTTTTT. Residues: CSANSDWNTGELFF. The rearrangement links TRBV20-1 to TRBJ2-2; D gene unclear. The CDR3 is 14 residues long. CDR1 DFQATT and CDR2 SNEGSKA come from the germline V gene (reference sequence). V was trimmed by 4 bases and J by 1 base, leaving 10 bases between them.

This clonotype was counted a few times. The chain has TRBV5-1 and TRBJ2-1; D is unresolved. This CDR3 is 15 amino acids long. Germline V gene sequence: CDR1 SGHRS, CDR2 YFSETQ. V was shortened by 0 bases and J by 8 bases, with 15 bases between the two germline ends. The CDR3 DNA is TGCGCCAGCAGCTTGGGCCGGCCACCCCATTATGAGCAGTTCTTC. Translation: CASSLGRPPHYEQFF.

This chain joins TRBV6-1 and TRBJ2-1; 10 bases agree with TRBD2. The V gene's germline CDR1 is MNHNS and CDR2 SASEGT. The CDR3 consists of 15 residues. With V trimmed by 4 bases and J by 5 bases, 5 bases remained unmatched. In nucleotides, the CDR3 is TGTGCCAGCAGTGCGCGGACTAGCGGCCACAATGAGCAGTTCTTC. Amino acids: CASSARTSGHNEQFF.

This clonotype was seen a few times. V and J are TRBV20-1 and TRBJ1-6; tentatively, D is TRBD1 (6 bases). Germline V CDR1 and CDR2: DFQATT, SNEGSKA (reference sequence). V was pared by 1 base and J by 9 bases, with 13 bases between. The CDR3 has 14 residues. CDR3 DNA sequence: TGCAGTGCTAGAGGGGGGCAGGAGATTTCACCCCTCCACTTT. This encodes CSARGGQEISPLHF.

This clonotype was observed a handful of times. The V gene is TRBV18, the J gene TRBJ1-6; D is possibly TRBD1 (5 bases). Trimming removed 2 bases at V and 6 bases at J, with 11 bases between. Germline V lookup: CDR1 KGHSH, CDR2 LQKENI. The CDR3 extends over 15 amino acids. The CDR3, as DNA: TGTGCCAGCTCACCAACGCCAGGGACTAATTCACCCCTCCACTTT. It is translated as CASSPTPGTNSPLHF.

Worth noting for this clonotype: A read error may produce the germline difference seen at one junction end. DNA for the CDR3: TGTACCAGCAGTTTAATACTAGCGGGACAGGGAGCCAAAAACATTCAGTACTTC. Its translation: CTSSLILAGQGAKNIQYF. The chain joins TRBV3-1 to TRBJ2-4, with TRBD2 as a possible D gene (10 bases). CDR1 LGHDT and CDR2 YNNKEL come from the germline V gene (reference sequence). The CDR3 loop spans 18 amino acids.

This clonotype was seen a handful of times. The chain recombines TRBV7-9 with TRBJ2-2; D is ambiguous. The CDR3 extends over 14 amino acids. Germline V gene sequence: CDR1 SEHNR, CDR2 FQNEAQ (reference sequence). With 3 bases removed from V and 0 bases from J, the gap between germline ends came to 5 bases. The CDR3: CASSLRTNTGELFF. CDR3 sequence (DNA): TGTGCCAGCAGCTTGCGGACGAACACCGGGGAGCTGTTTTTT.

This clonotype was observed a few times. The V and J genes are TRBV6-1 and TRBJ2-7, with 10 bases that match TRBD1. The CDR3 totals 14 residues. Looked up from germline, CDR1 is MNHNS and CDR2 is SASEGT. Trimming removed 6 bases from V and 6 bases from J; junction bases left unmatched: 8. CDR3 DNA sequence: TGTGCCAGCAGAAAGGGACAGGGGCCTACCGAGCAGTACTTC. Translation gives CASRKGQGPTEQYF.

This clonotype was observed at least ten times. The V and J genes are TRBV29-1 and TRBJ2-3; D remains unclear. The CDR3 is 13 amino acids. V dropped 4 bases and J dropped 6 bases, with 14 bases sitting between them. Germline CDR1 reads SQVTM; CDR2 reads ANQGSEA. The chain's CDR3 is CSVVVLTGDTQYF. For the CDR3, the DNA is TGCAGCGTTGTCGTTCTAACGGGCGATACGCAGTATTTT.

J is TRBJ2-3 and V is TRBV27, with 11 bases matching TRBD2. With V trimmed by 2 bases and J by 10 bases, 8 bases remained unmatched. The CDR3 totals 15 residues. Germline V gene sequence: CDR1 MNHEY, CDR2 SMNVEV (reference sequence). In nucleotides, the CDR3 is TGTGCCAGCAGTTTACCACTAGCGGGAGTTTCGGCGCAGTATTTT. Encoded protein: CASSLPLAGVSAQYF.